The present entry profiles one TCR beta chain with its context. This record comes from a study of T-cell reconstitution after alpha-beta-depleted transplantation in children. Preparation of the TCRbeta library involved a method that used unique molecular identifiers. TCRdb analysed the PCR reads with MiXCR anew, one entry per CDR3 protein. The sample contains about 540,000 distinct CDR3 sequences, roughly 18% of which appear only once. Trimming removed 0 bases from V and 5 bases from J, with 8 bases in between. The CDR3 runs to 13 residues. Germline loops: CDR1 LGHDT, CDR2 YNNKEL (reference sequence).

The TCR was taken from a human donor who donated a stem cell graft to a child with acute lymphoblastic leukemia. The chain employs TRBV3-1 and TRBJ2-7; TRBD2 might be the D (5 bases). Material: PBMCs from the stem cell graft donor, obtained from the stem cell graft. CDR3 residues: CASSQDLGNEQYF. DNA for the CDR3: TGTGCCAGCAGCCAAGATCTCGGGAACGAGCAGTACTTC.